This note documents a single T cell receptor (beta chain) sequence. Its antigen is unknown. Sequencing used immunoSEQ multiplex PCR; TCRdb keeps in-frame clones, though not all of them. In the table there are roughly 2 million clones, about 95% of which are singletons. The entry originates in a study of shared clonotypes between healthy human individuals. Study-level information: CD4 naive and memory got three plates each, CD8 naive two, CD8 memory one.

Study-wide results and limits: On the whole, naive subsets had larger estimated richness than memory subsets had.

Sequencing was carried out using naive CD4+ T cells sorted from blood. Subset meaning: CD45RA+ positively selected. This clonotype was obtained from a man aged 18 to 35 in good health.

CDR3 sequence (DNA): TGTGCCAGCAGTTCCCTTGGCGCAGGGGGAGCGTACACTGAAGCTTTCTTT. Protein: CASSSLGAGGAYTEAFF. This sequence joins TRBV28 and TRBJ1-1, with 7 positions matching TRBD1. The V gene end was trimmed by 4 bases and the J gene end by 3 bases; junction bases not matched to a gene: 14. Germline V CDR1 and CDR2: MDHEN, SYDVKM. The CDR3 is 17 amino acids.